These T cell receptor beta chains were read from a single sample in a study of CD4 T cells in relation to SARS-CoV-2 and coronaviruses. Method: immunoSEQ multiplex PCR; TCRdb's copy keeps in-frame clones and lacks some. The table shows roughly 16,000 clones, with 75% to 80% occurring only once. These TCRs' antigens remain unknown. The material sequenced was CD4+ T cells from PBMCs, cultured in vitro. The receptors were sampled from a human donor in good health. Both conserved end residues are part of each CDR3. The D gene is left open where the match is weak. Only some rows state a clone size, as once, few, many or a class for expanded clones.

D gene: NA
clone size: NA
J gene: TRBJ2-7
V gene: TRBV5-1
CDR3 protein: CASSSSYEQYF
CDR3 DNA: TGCGCCAGCAGCTCCTCCTACGAGCAGTACTTC

D gene: NA
clone size: few
J gene: TRBJ2-2
V gene: TRBV6-4
CDR3 protein: CASSDRDTGELFF
CDR3 DNA: TGTGCCAGCAGTGACAGGGACACCGGGGAGCTGTTTTTT

D gene: NA
clone size: NA
J gene: TRBJ2-5
V gene: TRBV5-1
CDR3 protein: CASSFQETQYF
CDR3 DNA: TGCGCCAGCAGCTTTCAAGAGACCCAGTACTTC

D gene: NA
clone size: NA
J gene: TRBJ2-7
V gene: TRBV6-5
CDR3 protein: CASTRTSSYEQYF
CDR3 DNA: TGTGCCAGCACTAGGACAAGCTCCTACGAGCAGTACTTC

D gene: TRBD1
clone size: NA
J gene: TRBJ1-1
V gene: TRBV19
CDR3 protein: CASSKQGGRTEAFF
CDR3 DNA: TGTGCCAGTAGTAAGCAGGGGGGAAGGACTGAAGCTTTCTTT

D gene: TRBD1
clone size: NA
J gene: TRBJ2-3
V gene: TRBV6-1
CDR3 protein: CASSEAVQGADTQYF
CDR3 DNA: TGTGCCAGCAGTGAAGCCGTACAGGGGGCAGATACGCAGTATTTT

D gene: TRBD1
clone size: few
J gene: TRBJ1-2
V gene: TRBV6-5
CDR3 protein: CASSTQQGVHGYTF
CDR3 DNA: TGTGCCAGCAGTACACAACAGGGGGTCCATGGCTACACCTTC

D gene: NA
clone size: NA
J gene: TRBJ2-2
V gene: TRBV11-2
CDR3 protein: CASSLFDTGELFF
CDR3 DNA: TGTGCCAGCAGCTTATTCGACACCGGGGAGCTGTTTTTT

D gene: NA
clone size: NA
J gene: TRBJ1-4
V gene: TRBV2
CDR3 protein: CASSATNEKLFF
CDR3 DNA: TGTGCCAGCTCTGCAACTAATGAAAAACTGTTTTTT

D gene: TRBD1
clone size: NA
J gene: TRBJ2-3
V gene: TRBV5-1
CDR3 protein: CASSPGQAATDTQYF
CDR3 DNA: TGCGCCAGCAGCCCAGGACAGGCCGCCACAGATACGCAGTATTTT

D gene: NA
clone size: NA
J gene: TRBJ1-1
V gene: TRBV5-8
CDR3 protein: CASSLEPVGNTEAFF
CDR3 DNA: TGTGCCAGCAGCTTGGAGCCTGTGGGGAACACTGAAGCTTTCTTT

D gene: NA
clone size: NA
J gene: TRBJ2-6
V gene: TRBV5-6
CDR3 protein: CASSSGVYTGTSGANVLTF
CDR3 DNA: TGTGCCAGCAGCTCGGGGGTGTACACAGGGACATCTGGGGCCAACGTCCTGACTTTC

D gene: NA
clone size: NA
J gene: TRBJ2-2
V gene: TRBV28
CDR3 protein: CASSNGNTGELFF
CDR3 DNA: TGTGCCAGCAGCAATGGGAACACCGGGGAGCTGTTTTTT

D gene: NA
clone size: NA
J gene: TRBJ2-1
V gene: TRBV28
CDR3 protein: CASQTPRDPSSYNEQFF
CDR3 DNA: TGTGCCAGCCAAACGCCGAGGGACCCAAGCTCCTACAATGAGCAGTTCTTC

D gene: TRBD1
clone size: NA
J gene: TRBJ2-7
V gene: TRBV5-1
CDR3 protein: CASSLVGQGIYEQYF
CDR3 DNA: TGCGCCAGCAGCTTGGTAGGACAGGGGATCTACGAGCAGTACTTC

D gene: TRBD1
clone size: NA
J gene: TRBJ2-1
V gene: TRBV18
CDR3 protein: CASSHGQGRGEQFF
CDR3 DNA: TGTGCCAGCTCGCACGGACAGGGAAGAGGAGAGCAGTTCTTC

D gene: TRBD1
clone size: NA
J gene: TRBJ1-6
V gene: TRBV2
CDR3 protein: CAILARDRGLFSPLHF
CDR3 DNA: TGTGCCATCCTCGCTCGGGACAGGGGGCTTTTTTCACCCCTCCACTTT

D gene: TRBD2
clone size: NA
J gene: TRBJ2-1
V gene: TRBV4-1
CDR3 protein: CASSQRIAGGIVEQFF
CDR3 DNA: TGCGCCAGCAGCCAGAGAATAGCGGGAGGCATCGTTGAGCAGTTCTTC

D gene: TRBD1
clone size: NA
J gene: TRBJ2-7
V gene: TRBV19
CDR3 protein: CASKVRGTGTYEQYF
CDR3 DNA: TGTGCCAGTAAGGTCAGAGGGACAGGGACCTACGAGCAGTACTTC

D gene: NA
clone size: NA
J gene: TRBJ1-4
V gene: TRBV18
CDR3 protein: CASSPRAQETNEKLFF
CDR3 DNA: TGTGCCAGCTCACCAAGGGCGCAGGAAACTAATGAAAAACTGTTTTTT

D gene: NA
clone size: NA
J gene: TRBJ2-1
V gene: TRBV2
CDR3 protein: CASSLGQDGSEQFF
CDR3 DNA: TGTGCCAGCAGCCTCGGACAGGACGGGAGTGAGCAGTTCTTC

D gene: NA
clone size: NA
J gene: TRBJ2-6
V gene: TRBV4-1
CDR3 protein: CASSQASLFSGANVLTF
CDR3 DNA: TGCGCCAGCAGCCAAGCAAGTCTGTTCTCTGGGGCCAACGTCCTGACTTTC

D gene: NA
clone size: NA
J gene: TRBJ1-5
V gene: TRBV30
CDR3 protein: CAWSPHRVQPQHF
CDR3 DNA: TGTGCCTGGAGTCCCCACAGGGTACAGCCCCAGCATTTT

D gene: TRBD1
clone size: NA
J gene: TRBJ1-1
V gene: TRBV30
CDR3 protein: CAWSSQGADTEAFF
CDR3 DNA: TGTGCCTGGAGTTCACAGGGGGCGGACACTGAAGCTTTCTTT

D gene: NA
clone size: once
J gene: TRBJ1-5
V gene: TRBV7-9
CDR3 protein: CASSLGGAGANQPQHF
CDR3 DNA: TGTGCCAGCAGCTTAGGTGGTGCTGGTGCGAATCAGCCCCAGCATTTT

D gene: TRBD1
clone size: NA
J gene: TRBJ2-7
V gene: TRBV18
CDR3 protein: CASSPPVGTGAYEQYF
CDR3 DNA: TGTGCCAGCTCACCACCGGTCGGGACAGGCGCCTACGAGCAGTACTTC

D gene: NA
clone size: NA
J gene: TRBJ1-1
V gene: TRBV18
CDR3 protein: CASSPFQEFTEAFF
CDR3 DNA: TGTGCCAGCTCACCATTCCAGGAATTCACTGAAGCTTTCTTT

D gene: NA
clone size: NA
J gene: TRBJ2-3
V gene: TRBV28
CDR3 protein: CASSTLTDTQYF
CDR3 DNA: TGTGCCAGCAGTACGTTGACAGATACGCAGTATTTT

D gene: TRBD2
clone size: NA
J gene: TRBJ2-7
V gene: TRBV6-5
CDR3 protein: CASKGLAGYEQYF
CDR3 DNA: TGTGCCAGCAAAGGTCTAGCGGGCTACGAGCAGTACTTC

D gene: NA
clone size: NA
J gene: TRBJ2-1
V gene: TRBV30
CDR3 protein: CAWSDSSAYNEQFF
CDR3 DNA: TGTGCCTGGAGTGATTCAAGTGCCTACAATGAGCAGTTCTTC

D gene: NA
clone size: once
J gene: TRBJ1-1
V gene: TRBV6-5
CDR3 protein: CASSLDNGSTEAFF
CDR3 DNA: TGTGCCAGCAGTTTGGACAATGGATCCACTGAAGCTTTCTTT

D gene: NA
clone size: NA
J gene: TRBJ2-7
V gene: TRBV20-1
CDR3 protein: CSASLPGTRDEQYF
CDR3 DNA: TGCAGTGCTAGTCTTCCCGGGACTCGGGACGAGCAGTACTTC

D gene: NA
clone size: NA
J gene: TRBJ1-1
V gene: TRBV5-1
CDR3 protein: CASSLGEGTTEAFF
CDR3 DNA: TGCGCCAGCAGCTTGGGCGAGGGTACGACTGAAGCTTTCTTT

D gene: NA
clone size: NA
J gene: TRBJ2-5
V gene: TRBV27
CDR3 protein: CASSSSKTQYF
CDR3 DNA: TGTGCCAGCAGCTCCTCGAAGACCCAGTACTTC

D gene: NA
clone size: NA
J gene: TRBJ1-2
V gene: TRBV24-1
CDR3 protein: CATSESYRAYGYTF
CDR3 DNA: TGTGCCACCAGTGAGAGTTACAGGGCCTATGGCTACACCTTC

D gene: NA
clone size: NA
J gene: TRBJ1-1
V gene: TRBV3-1/TRBV3-2
CDR3 protein: CASSSYQNTEAFF
CDR3 DNA: TGTGCCAGCAGCTCGTATCAGAACACTGAAGCTTTCTTT

D gene: NA
clone size: NA
J gene: TRBJ1-2
V gene: TRBV5-6
CDR3 protein: CASSFGGSYGYTF
CDR3 DNA: TGTGCCAGCAGCTTTGGGGGTAGCTATGGCTACACCTTC

D gene: NA
clone size: NA
J gene: TRBJ2-7
V gene: TRBV25-1
CDR3 protein: CASSDTGQGSYEQYF
CDR3 DNA: TGTGCCAGCAGTGACACCGGGCAGGGTTCCTACGAGCAGTACTTC

D gene: NA
clone size: NA
J gene: TRBJ2-7
V gene: TRBV5-8
CDR3 protein: CASSLSRDSEQYF
CDR3 DNA: TGTGCCAGCAGCTTGTCGAGGGATAGCGAGCAGTACTTC

D gene: NA
clone size: few
J gene: TRBJ1-1
V gene: TRBV6-5
CDR3 protein: CASSSLGQNTEAFF
CDR3 DNA: TGTGCCAGCAGTTCGCTTGGGCAGAACACTGAAGCTTTCTTT

D gene: NA
clone size: few
J gene: TRBJ2-7
V gene: TRBV5-6
CDR3 protein: CASSLGTPLNTYLLYEQYF
CDR3 DNA: TGTGCCAGCAGCTTGGGAACCCCGCTAAACACTTACTTACTTTACGAGCAGTACTTC

D gene: NA
clone size: NA
J gene: TRBJ2-3
V gene: TRBV27
CDR3 protein: CASGQGANTQYF
CDR3 DNA: TGTGCCAGCGGCCAAGGGGCAAATACGCAGTATTTT

D gene: TRBD1
clone size: NA
J gene: TRBJ1-5
V gene: TRBV25-1
CDR3 protein: CASRNPGQSIQPQHF
CDR3 DNA: TGTGCCAGCAGGAATCCGGGACAGTCCATCCAGCCCCAGCATTTT

D gene: NA
clone size: NA
J gene: TRBJ1-1
V gene: TRBV28
CDR3 protein: CASNIDRLLLRNTEAFF
CDR3 DNA: TGTGCCAGCAATATAGACAGGCTTTTACTCCGGAACACTGAAGCTTTCTTT

D gene: TRBD1
clone size: NA
J gene: TRBJ1-5
V gene: TRBV6-5
CDR3 protein: CASSQGQGEPQHF
CDR3 DNA: TGTGCCAGCAGTCAGGGACAGGGCGAGCCCCAGCATTTT

D gene: NA
clone size: NA
J gene: TRBJ1-2
V gene: TRBV5-1
CDR3 protein: CASSATGSGYTF
CDR3 DNA: TGCGCCAGCAGCGCGACAGGTTCTGGCTACACCTTC

D gene: NA
clone size: NA
J gene: TRBJ2-3
V gene: TRBV25-1
CDR3 protein: CASHVAGTDTQYF
CDR3 DNA: TGTGCCAGCCATGTAGCAGGCACAGATACGCAGTATTTT

D gene: TRBD1
clone size: NA
J gene: TRBJ2-7
V gene: TRBV18
CDR3 protein: CASSPTGTDYEQYF
CDR3 DNA: TGTGCCAGCTCACCCACCGGGACAGACTACGAGCAGTACTTC

D gene: TRBD1
clone size: NA
J gene: TRBJ2-7
V gene: TRBV10-2
CDR3 protein: CAGASADRQGEQYF
CDR3 DNA: TGCGCCGGAGCTTCCGCGGACAGGCAAGGCGAGCAGTACTTC

D gene: NA
clone size: once
J gene: TRBJ2-1
V gene: TRBV9
CDR3 protein: CASSVGPAILSSYNEQFF
CDR3 DNA: TGTGCCAGCAGCGTCGGCCCCGCGATCTTAAGCTCCTACAATGAGCAGTTCTTC

D gene: TRBD2
clone size: NA
J gene: TRBJ2-2
V gene: TRBV7-7
CDR3 protein: CASSFRERLAGNTGELFF
CDR3 DNA: TGTGCCAGCAGCTTTCGTGAAAGACTAGCGGGGAACACCGGGGAGCTGTTTTTT